This entry features one T cell receptor (beta chain) sequence. Its antigen is undetermined. TCRdb itself ran the 5' RACE reads through MiXCR, one entry per CDR3 protein. The sample carries about 220,000 distinct CDR3 sequences, 20% to 30% recorded once. This record comes from a study of CD8 T cells in ankylosing spondylitis. Overall study results and limits: Researchers report that disease-linked clones proved CD8+ and relatively rare in peripheral blood. Within ankylosing spondylitis blood, a TCR beta motif made up of several highly homologous variants appeared to be characteristic.

Germline loops: CDR1 DFQATT, CDR2 SNEGSKA (reference sequence). The germline V and J ends were trimmed by 3 bases and 1 base, with 12 bases remaining between them. The CDR3 extends over 15 amino acids. Sequenced sample: blood, either unsorted or a sorted T cell fraction (not recorded which). The chain combines TRBV20-1 with TRBJ1-4; tentative D call: TRBD1 (6 bases). The source is a male donor with ankylosing spondylitis or in good health (not recorded which). The CDR3 reads CSASRGGKTNEKLFF. The CDR3 DNA follows: TGCAGTGCTAGCAGAGGGGGTAAAACTAATGAAAAACTGTTTTTT.